This note documents a single TCR beta chain sequence. The sample is drawn from a study of blood T cell repertoires in COVID-19. In the study overall: The study drew acute and convalescent COVID-19 samples from the United States, Italy and Spain. PBMCs, B-cell-depleted T cells, or T cells provided the cDNA or gDNA that made up the material.

Germline V gives CDR1 LGHDT, CDR2 YNNKEL (reference sequence). The CDR3 is made up of 17 amino acids. V trimming: 1 base; J trimming: 7 bases; junction bases outside the gene matches: 11. Sequenced by immunoSEQ multiplex PCR; TCRdb stores in-frame clones only, minus some. Of about 260,000 clones listed, 80% to 90% are singletons. V is TRBV3-1 (or the pseudogene TRBV3-2) and J is TRBJ1-4; TRBD1 matches at 8 bases. The clonotype originates from a woman aged 40 to 50 with acute or convalescent COVID-19. Sample: peripheral blood. The CDR3 loop is CASSQGSPDRGSEKLFF. The CDR3, as DNA: TGTGCCAGCAGCCAAGGGTCGCCAGACAGGGGCTCTGAAAAACTGTTTTTT.